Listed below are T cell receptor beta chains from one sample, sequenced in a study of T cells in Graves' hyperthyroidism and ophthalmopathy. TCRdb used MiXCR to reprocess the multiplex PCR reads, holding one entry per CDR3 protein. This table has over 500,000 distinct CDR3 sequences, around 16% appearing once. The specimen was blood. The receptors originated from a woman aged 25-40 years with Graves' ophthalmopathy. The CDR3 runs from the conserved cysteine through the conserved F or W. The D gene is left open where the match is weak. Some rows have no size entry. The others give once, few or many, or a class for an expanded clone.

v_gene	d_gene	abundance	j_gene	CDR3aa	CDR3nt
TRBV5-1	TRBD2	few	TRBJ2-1	CASSLRVLAGGINEQFF	TGCGCCAGCAGCTTGCGGGTCTTAGCGGGAGGGATAAATGAGCAGTTCTTC
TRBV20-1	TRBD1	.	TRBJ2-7	CSATGTGNSYEQYF	TGCAGTGCTACCGGGACAGGGAACTCCTACGAGCAGTACTTC
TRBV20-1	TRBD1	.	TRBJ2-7	CSARDPGQPYEQYF	TGCAGTGCTAGAGATCCGGGACAGCCGTACGAGCAGTACTTC
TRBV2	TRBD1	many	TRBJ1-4	CASGPRQGMGEKLFF	TGTGCCAGCGGGCCCCGACAGGGGATGGGCGAAAAACTGTTTTTT
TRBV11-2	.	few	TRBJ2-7	CASTRLRKLVEGEQYF	TGTGCCAGCACCCGTCTCAGGAAACTCGTTGAGGGGGAGCAGTACTTC
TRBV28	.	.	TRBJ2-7	CASSLEAGPYEQYF	TGTGCCAGCAGCCTGGAAGCGGGCCCCTACGAGCAGTACTTC
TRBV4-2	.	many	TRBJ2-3	CASSQDGDGSTDTQYF	TGTGCCAGCAGCCAAGATGGTGACGGGAGCACAGATACGCAGTATTTT
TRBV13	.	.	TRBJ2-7	CASSLGPVNEQYF	TGTGCCAGCAGCCTCGGTCCTGTCAACGAGCAGTACTTC
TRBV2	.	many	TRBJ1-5	CASNLDSGQPQHF	TGTGCCAGCAATCTCGACAGCGGCCAGCCCCAGCATTTT
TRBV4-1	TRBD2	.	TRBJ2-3	CASSQDSGTSFSTDTQYF	TGCGCCAGCAGCCAAGATTCCGGGACTAGCTTTAGCACAGATACGCAGTATTTT
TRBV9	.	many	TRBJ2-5	CASSGPDTNGETQYF	TGTGCCAGCAGCGGACCGGACACTAACGGGGAGACCCAGTACTTC
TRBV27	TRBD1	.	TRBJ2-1	CASSSGTGGVEQFF	TGTGCCAGCAGTTCCGGGACAGGGGGCGTCGAGCAGTTCTTC
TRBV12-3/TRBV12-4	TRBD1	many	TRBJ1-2	CASSLKLTGAGYGYTF	TGTGCCAGCAGCTTAAAACTGACAGGGGCCGGCTATGGCTACACCTTC
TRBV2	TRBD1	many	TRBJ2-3	CASGQGPYSTDTQYF	TGTGCCAGCGGACAGGGGCCTTATAGCACAGATACGCAGTATTTT